A selection of T cell receptor beta chains follows, all from one sample in a study of blood T cell repertoires in COVID-19. Sequenced by immunoSEQ multiplex PCR; TCRdb stores in-frame clones only, minus some. This repertoire shows approximately 300,000 clones, 89% found once; its top ten account for roughly 6.7%. Input material: peripheral blood. These receptors came from a man between 18 and 35 years old who had recovered from COVID-19. The CDR3 runs from the conserved cysteine through the conserved F or W. The D gene is left open where the match is weak. The listing skips clone size in some rows; elsewhere it reads once, few, many or a size class.

j_gene: TRBJ2-7; d_gene: TRBD1; v_gene: TRBV3-1/TRBV3-2; abundance: NA; CDR3aa: CASSQGTGPEQYF; CDR3nt: TGTGCCAGCAGCCAGGGGACAGGGCCCGAGCAGTACTTC
j_gene: TRBJ2-7; d_gene: NA; v_gene: TRBV6-5; abundance: NA; CDR3aa: CASSYSGANYEQYF; CDR3nt: TGTGCCAGCAGTTACTCAGGGGCTAACTACGAGCAGTACTTC
j_gene: TRBJ1-2; d_gene: NA; v_gene: TRBV30; abundance: NA; CDR3aa: CAWSPRGGPIGGYGYTF; CDR3nt: TGTGCCTGGAGCCCAAGGGGGGGCCCCATTGGGGGCTATGGCTACACCTTC
j_gene: TRBJ1-1; d_gene: NA; v_gene: TRBV6-6; abundance: NA; CDR3aa: CASSQNRNTEAFF; CDR3nt: TGTGCCAGCAGTCAAAATCGGAACACTGAAGCTTTCTTT
j_gene: TRBJ2-2; d_gene: NA; v_gene: TRBV29-1; abundance: NA; CDR3aa: CSVGTQNTGELFF; CDR3nt: TGCAGCGTTGGGACTCAGAACACCGGGGAGCTGTTTTTT
j_gene: TRBJ2-3; d_gene: TRBD1; v_gene: TRBV30; abundance: NA; CDR3aa: CAWRGQGADTQYF; CDR3nt: TGTGCCTGGAGGGGACAGGGGGCAGATACGCAGTATTTT
j_gene: TRBJ1-6; d_gene: NA; v_gene: TRBV5-1; abundance: NA; CDR3aa: CASSLESGMNSPLHF; CDR3nt: TGCGCCAGCAGCTTGGAATCCGGGATGAATTCACCCCTCCACTTT
j_gene: TRBJ1-1; d_gene: TRBD1; v_gene: TRBV2; abundance: NA; CDR3aa: CASPGQGMNTEAFF; CDR3nt: TGTGCCAGCCCCGGACAGGGGATGAACACTGAAGCTTTCTTT
j_gene: TRBJ2-1; d_gene: NA; v_gene: TRBV6-5; abundance: NA; CDR3aa: CASSYDWKKDNEQFF; CDR3nt: TGTGCCAGCAGTTACGACTGGAAGAAAGACAATGAGCAGTTCTTC
j_gene: TRBJ1-3; d_gene: NA; v_gene: TRBV7-2; abundance: once; CDR3aa: CASSLQGPTGNTIYF; CDR3nt: TGTGCCAGCAGCTTACAGGGTCCCACTGGAAACACCATATATTTT
j_gene: TRBJ1-1; d_gene: TRBD1; v_gene: TRBV29-1; abundance: once; CDR3aa: CSVEHAFDRGKTEAFF; CDR3nt: TGCAGCGTTGAACACGCTTTCGACAGGGGGAAGACTGAAGCTTTCTTT
j_gene: TRBJ2-1; d_gene: NA; v_gene: TRBV5-4; abundance: NA; CDR3aa: CASSRMPGPPLRNEQFF; CDR3nt: TGTGCCAGCAGCCGAATGCCGGGTCCCCCTCTGAGGAATGAGCAGTTCTTC
j_gene: TRBJ1-5; d_gene: NA; v_gene: TRBV6-6; abundance: NA; CDR3aa: CASSLRQVNQPQHF; CDR3nt: TGTGCCAGCAGTCTCAGACAGGTCAATCAGCCCCAGCATTTT
j_gene: TRBJ2-3; d_gene: NA; v_gene: TRBV24-1; abundance: NA; CDR3aa: CATSDGVGTDTQYF; CDR3nt: TGTGCCACCAGTGACGGGGTCGGCACAGATACGCAGTATTTT
j_gene: TRBJ1-2; d_gene: NA; v_gene: TRBV27; abundance: NA; CDR3aa: CASSFSGAPYGYTF; CDR3nt: TGTGCCAGCAGTTTTTCGGGAGCCCCCTATGGCTACACCTTC
j_gene: TRBJ2-7; d_gene: TRBD2; v_gene: TRBV19; abundance: NA; CDR3aa: CASSLPGLAYEQYF; CDR3nt: TGTGCCAGTAGCCTTCCGGGACTAGCCTACGAGCAGTACTTC
j_gene: TRBJ2-3; d_gene: NA; v_gene: TRBV6-4; abundance: once; CDR3aa: CASSDSGTGTDTQYF; CDR3nt: TGTGCCAGCAGTGACTCCGGGACTGGCACAGATACGCAGTATTTT
j_gene: TRBJ2-1; d_gene: TRBD1; v_gene: TRBV6-1; abundance: NA; CDR3aa: CASSEVWTGDYTSNEQFF; CDR3nt: TGTGCCAGCAGTGAGGTTTGGACAGGTGATTATACAAGCAATGAGCAGTTCTTC
j_gene: TRBJ2-1; d_gene: TRBD2; v_gene: TRBV25-1; abundance: once; CDR3aa: CASTHSGSPNEQFF; CDR3nt: TGTGCCAGCACTCATAGCGGGAGCCCCAATGAGCAGTTCTTC
j_gene: TRBJ1-2; d_gene: NA; v_gene: TRBV7-9; abundance: few; CDR3aa: CASSLAGQNYGYTF; CDR3nt: TGTGCCAGCAGCTTAGCCGGACAGAACTATGGCTACACCTTC
j_gene: TRBJ2-5; d_gene: TRBD1; v_gene: TRBV19; abundance: NA; CDR3aa: CASSRTGGQETQYF; CDR3nt: TGTGCCAGTAGTCGGACAGGGGGCCAAGAGACCCAGTACTTC
j_gene: TRBJ1-3; d_gene: NA; v_gene: TRBV7-9; abundance: NA; CDR3aa: CASSLNGQGVGNTIYF; CDR3nt: TGTGCCAGCAGCTTAAATGGGCAGGGCGTCGGAAACACCATATATTTT
j_gene: TRBJ2-7; d_gene: TRBD2; v_gene: TRBV24-1; abundance: NA; CDR3aa: CATSDLPPSGNSYEQYF; CDR3nt: TGTGCCACCAGTGATTTGCCCCCTAGCGGGAACTCCTACGAGCAGTACTTC
j_gene: TRBJ1-2; d_gene: NA; v_gene: TRBV27; abundance: NA; CDR3aa: CASSPGVANYGYTF; CDR3nt: TGTGCCAGCAGCCCGGGAGTAGCTAACTATGGCTACACCTTC
j_gene: TRBJ2-7; d_gene: NA; v_gene: TRBV14; abundance: few; CDR3aa: CASRPQATYEQYF; CDR3nt: TGTGCCAGCAGGCCCCAGGCTACCTACGAGCAGTACTTC
j_gene: TRBJ2-7; d_gene: NA; v_gene: TRBV6-5; abundance: NA; CDR3aa: CASSYPRDGTYEQYF; CDR3nt: TGTGCCAGCAGTTATCCGCGGGACGGTACGTACGAGCAGTACTTC
j_gene: TRBJ1-1; d_gene: TRBD1; v_gene: TRBV20-1; abundance: once; CDR3aa: CSASGGGAGLEAFF; CDR3nt: TGCAGTGCTAGTGGAGGGGGCGCGGGATTAGAAGCTTTCTTT
j_gene: TRBJ1-4; d_gene: NA; v_gene: TRBV2; abundance: NA; CDR3aa: CASSVQAQGEKLFF; CDR3nt: TGTGCCAGCAGTGTTCAGGCACAGGGAGAAAAACTGTTTTTT
j_gene: TRBJ1-1; d_gene: NA; v_gene: TRBV6-5; abundance: NA; CDR3aa: CASSLGTGQPEAFF; CDR3nt: TGTGCCAGCAGCTTAGGGACCGGACAGCCTGAAGCTTTCTTT
j_gene: TRBJ1-4; d_gene: NA; v_gene: TRBV10-2; abundance: NA; CDR3aa: CASSDGSATNEKLFF; CDR3nt: TGCGCCAGCAGTGACGGGTCTGCAACTAATGAAAAACTGTTTTTT
j_gene: TRBJ2-7; d_gene: NA; v_gene: TRBV7-9; abundance: NA; CDR3aa: CASSLDRGTVEQYF; CDR3nt: TGTGCCAGCAGCTTAGATCGGGGGACAGTCGAGCAGTACTTC
j_gene: TRBJ2-5; d_gene: TRBD1; v_gene: TRBV10-3; abundance: NA; CDR3aa: CAISPSYSGQGEETQYF; CDR3nt: TGTGCCATCAGCCCGTCCTACTCGGGACAGGGGGAAGAGACCCAGTACTTC
j_gene: TRBJ2-5; d_gene: NA; v_gene: TRBV7-9; abundance: NA; CDR3aa: CASRIQQGETQYF; CDR3nt: TGTGCCAGCAGAATTCAGCAGGGAGAGACCCAGTACTTC
j_gene: TRBJ1-6; d_gene: TRBD1; v_gene: TRBV7-8; abundance: NA; CDR3aa: CASSLRTGAENSPLHF; CDR3nt: TGTGCCAGCAGCCTCCGGACAGGGGCGGAGAATTCACCCCTCCACTTT
j_gene: TRBJ2-7; d_gene: TRBD2; v_gene: TRBV5-6; abundance: NA; CDR3aa: CASSSSGGAYEQYF; CDR3nt: TGTGCCAGCAGCTCTAGCGGGGGGGCCTACGAGCAGTACTTC
j_gene: TRBJ1-4; d_gene: TRBD1; v_gene: TRBV7-8; abundance: NA; CDR3aa: CASSSGTGMVRVEKLFF; CDR3nt: TGTGCCAGCAGCAGCGGGACAGGGATGGTCCGGGTTGAAAAACTGTTTTTT
j_gene: TRBJ2-5; d_gene: TRBD2; v_gene: TRBV5-4; abundance: NA; CDR3aa: CASSRAAAGEETQYF; CDR3nt: TGTGCCAGCAGCCGAGCAGCAGCGGGGGAGGAGACCCAGTACTTC
j_gene: TRBJ1-1; d_gene: NA; v_gene: TRBV5-1; abundance: NA; CDR3aa: CASSWPGDTEAFF; CDR3nt: TGCGCCAGCAGCTGGCCGGGGGACACTGAAGCTTTCTTT
j_gene: TRBJ1-2; d_gene: NA; v_gene: TRBV18; abundance: NA; CDR3aa: CASWPGTMAYGYTF; CDR3nt: TGTGCCAGCTGGCCGGGAACTATGGCCTATGGCTACACCTTC
j_gene: TRBJ1-1; d_gene: TRBD1; v_gene: TRBV19; abundance: NA; CDR3aa: CASSNLNRAGQGKGNTEAFF; CDR3nt: TGTGCCAGTAGTAATCTGAACCGAGCTGGACAGGGGAAGGGTAACACTGAAGCTTTCTTT
j_gene: TRBJ2-7; d_gene: NA; v_gene: TRBV7-3; abundance: NA; CDR3aa: CASSRTFSSYEQYF; CDR3nt: TGTGCCAGCAGTCGAACGTTTAGCTCCTACGAGCAGTACTTC
j_gene: TRBJ2-3; d_gene: TRBD2; v_gene: TRBV13; abundance: NA; CDR3aa: CASTIYSLAGGTDTQYF; CDR3nt: TGTGCCAGCACCATATACTCACTAGCGGGAGGGACAGATACGCAGTATTTT
j_gene: TRBJ2-7; d_gene: TRBD1; v_gene: TRBV6-1; abundance: NA; CDR3aa: CASSEGQGSFDEQYF; CDR3nt: TGTGCCAGCAGTGAAGGACAGGGGAGTTTCGACGAGCAGTACTTC
j_gene: TRBJ1-5; d_gene: TRBD1; v_gene: TRBV2; abundance: NA; CDR3aa: CASIRDRGDNQPQHF; CDR3nt: TGTGCCAGCATCCGGGACAGGGGAGACAATCAGCCCCAGCATTTT
j_gene: TRBJ2-2; d_gene: NA; v_gene: TRBV21-1; abundance: NA; CDR3aa: CASSKLGRAGDNTGELFF; CDR3nt: TGTGCCAGCAGCAAACTCGGGAGAGCGGGAGACAACACCGGGGAGCTGTTTTTT
j_gene: TRBJ1-1; d_gene: TRBD1; v_gene: TRBV19; abundance: NA; CDR3aa: CASNTGQGITEAFF; CDR3nt: TGTGCCAGTAACACGGGACAGGGAATCACTGAAGCTTTCTTT
j_gene: TRBJ2-7; d_gene: TRBD1; v_gene: TRBV27; abundance: NA; CDR3aa: CASTSDRGPYEQYF; CDR3nt: TGTGCCAGCACTTCGGACAGGGGGCCCTACGAGCAGTACTTC
j_gene: TRBJ2-7; d_gene: TRBD1; v_gene: TRBV6-2/TRBV6-3; abundance: NA; CDR3aa: CASSPIRQGKEQYF; CDR3nt: TGTGCCAGCAGTCCAATTCGACAGGGCAAGGAGCAGTACTTC
j_gene: TRBJ2-5; d_gene: TRBD2; v_gene: TRBV2; abundance: NA; CDR3aa: CASSQTISGTRETQYF; CDR3nt: TGTGCCAGCAGCCAGACCATAAGCGGGACTCGGGAGACCCAGTACTTC
j_gene: TRBJ2-5; d_gene: NA; v_gene: TRBV3-1/TRBV3-2; abundance: NA; CDR3aa: CASTAISSSEAETQYF; CDR3nt: TGTGCCAGCACCGCTATTAGTTCCAGCGAGGCTGAGACCCAGTACTTC
j_gene: TRBJ2-1; d_gene: NA; v_gene: TRBV4-1; abundance: NA; CDR3aa: CASSQGGSYNEQFF; CDR3nt: TGCGCCAGCAGCCAGGGGGGCTCCTACAATGAGCAGTTCTTC
j_gene: TRBJ1-3; d_gene: NA; v_gene: TRBV3-1/TRBV3-2; abundance: NA; CDR3aa: CASSQDRFHSGNTIYF; CDR3nt: TGTGCCAGCAGCCAAGATCGGTTTCACTCTGGAAACACCATATATTTT
j_gene: TRBJ2-7; d_gene: NA; v_gene: TRBV19; abundance: once; CDR3aa: CASSIVGGPYEQYF; CDR3nt: TGTGCCAGTAGTATAGTAGGGGGACCCTACGAGCAGTACTTC
j_gene: TRBJ1-1; d_gene: TRBD1; v_gene: TRBV4-2; abundance: NA; CDR3aa: CASSQTGRTEAFF; CDR3nt: TGTGCCAGCAGCCAGACAGGGCGGACTGAAGCTTTCTTT
j_gene: TRBJ2-7; d_gene: NA; v_gene: TRBV7-9; abundance: NA; CDR3aa: CASSPSPSSYEQYF; CDR3nt: TGTGCCAGCAGCCCTAGTCCCAGTTCCTACGAGCAGTACTTC
j_gene: TRBJ2-1; d_gene: TRBD2; v_gene: TRBV15; abundance: many; CDR3aa: CATSTSPGTSGGEQFF; CDR3nt: TGTGCCACCAGCACATCCCCCGGGACTAGCGGGGGGGAGCAGTTCTTC
j_gene: TRBJ1-1; d_gene: NA; v_gene: TRBV7-3; abundance: NA; CDR3aa: CASSFGHPNTEAFF; CDR3nt: TGTGCCAGCAGCTTCGGACACCCGAACACTGAAGCTTTCTTT
j_gene: TRBJ2-1; d_gene: TRBD2; v_gene: TRBV6-2/TRBV6-3; abundance: NA; CDR3aa: CASSFTGGIYNEQFF; CDR3nt: TGTGCCAGCAGTTTTACGGGGGGGATCTACAATGAGCAGTTCTTC
j_gene: TRBJ1-5; d_gene: TRBD1; v_gene: TRBV2; abundance: NA; CDR3aa: CASRPMGDRFSSNQPQHF; CDR3nt: TGTGCCAGCAGGCCTATGGGGGACAGGTTTTCAAGCAATCAGCCCCAGCATTTT